The present T cell receptor (beta chain) was sequenced within a study of blood T cell repertoires in COVID-19. Study summary: From the United States, Italy and Spain came samples of acute and convalescent COVID-19. T cells, B-cell-depleted T cells, or PBMCs provided the cDNA or gDNA that served as material.

The CDR3 covers 16 residues. Germline V gene lookup returns CDR1 GTSNPN and CDR2 SVGIG (reference sequence). Trimming removed 3 bases at V and 0 bases at J, with 16 bases between. The authors' processing: Nucleated cell counts were estimated from reference gene primer amplification. The assay was immunoSEQ multiplex PCR, and TCRdb's table has in-frame clones only and misses some. V, J and clone size are those of that table, while D and trimming were read from the DNA. In the table there are some 120,000 clones, approximately 90% of which are singletons. The gene calls are TRBV30 and TRBJ2-3; D is perhaps TRBD1 (7 bases). This sequence originates from a human donor with active COVID-19. The donor label of this sample is uncertain. The sample was peripheral blood. The CDR3 bases are TGTGCCTGGAGCACCCTGACAGGGACTAGCACAGATACGCAGTATTTT. Amino acids: CAWSTLTGTSTDTQYF.